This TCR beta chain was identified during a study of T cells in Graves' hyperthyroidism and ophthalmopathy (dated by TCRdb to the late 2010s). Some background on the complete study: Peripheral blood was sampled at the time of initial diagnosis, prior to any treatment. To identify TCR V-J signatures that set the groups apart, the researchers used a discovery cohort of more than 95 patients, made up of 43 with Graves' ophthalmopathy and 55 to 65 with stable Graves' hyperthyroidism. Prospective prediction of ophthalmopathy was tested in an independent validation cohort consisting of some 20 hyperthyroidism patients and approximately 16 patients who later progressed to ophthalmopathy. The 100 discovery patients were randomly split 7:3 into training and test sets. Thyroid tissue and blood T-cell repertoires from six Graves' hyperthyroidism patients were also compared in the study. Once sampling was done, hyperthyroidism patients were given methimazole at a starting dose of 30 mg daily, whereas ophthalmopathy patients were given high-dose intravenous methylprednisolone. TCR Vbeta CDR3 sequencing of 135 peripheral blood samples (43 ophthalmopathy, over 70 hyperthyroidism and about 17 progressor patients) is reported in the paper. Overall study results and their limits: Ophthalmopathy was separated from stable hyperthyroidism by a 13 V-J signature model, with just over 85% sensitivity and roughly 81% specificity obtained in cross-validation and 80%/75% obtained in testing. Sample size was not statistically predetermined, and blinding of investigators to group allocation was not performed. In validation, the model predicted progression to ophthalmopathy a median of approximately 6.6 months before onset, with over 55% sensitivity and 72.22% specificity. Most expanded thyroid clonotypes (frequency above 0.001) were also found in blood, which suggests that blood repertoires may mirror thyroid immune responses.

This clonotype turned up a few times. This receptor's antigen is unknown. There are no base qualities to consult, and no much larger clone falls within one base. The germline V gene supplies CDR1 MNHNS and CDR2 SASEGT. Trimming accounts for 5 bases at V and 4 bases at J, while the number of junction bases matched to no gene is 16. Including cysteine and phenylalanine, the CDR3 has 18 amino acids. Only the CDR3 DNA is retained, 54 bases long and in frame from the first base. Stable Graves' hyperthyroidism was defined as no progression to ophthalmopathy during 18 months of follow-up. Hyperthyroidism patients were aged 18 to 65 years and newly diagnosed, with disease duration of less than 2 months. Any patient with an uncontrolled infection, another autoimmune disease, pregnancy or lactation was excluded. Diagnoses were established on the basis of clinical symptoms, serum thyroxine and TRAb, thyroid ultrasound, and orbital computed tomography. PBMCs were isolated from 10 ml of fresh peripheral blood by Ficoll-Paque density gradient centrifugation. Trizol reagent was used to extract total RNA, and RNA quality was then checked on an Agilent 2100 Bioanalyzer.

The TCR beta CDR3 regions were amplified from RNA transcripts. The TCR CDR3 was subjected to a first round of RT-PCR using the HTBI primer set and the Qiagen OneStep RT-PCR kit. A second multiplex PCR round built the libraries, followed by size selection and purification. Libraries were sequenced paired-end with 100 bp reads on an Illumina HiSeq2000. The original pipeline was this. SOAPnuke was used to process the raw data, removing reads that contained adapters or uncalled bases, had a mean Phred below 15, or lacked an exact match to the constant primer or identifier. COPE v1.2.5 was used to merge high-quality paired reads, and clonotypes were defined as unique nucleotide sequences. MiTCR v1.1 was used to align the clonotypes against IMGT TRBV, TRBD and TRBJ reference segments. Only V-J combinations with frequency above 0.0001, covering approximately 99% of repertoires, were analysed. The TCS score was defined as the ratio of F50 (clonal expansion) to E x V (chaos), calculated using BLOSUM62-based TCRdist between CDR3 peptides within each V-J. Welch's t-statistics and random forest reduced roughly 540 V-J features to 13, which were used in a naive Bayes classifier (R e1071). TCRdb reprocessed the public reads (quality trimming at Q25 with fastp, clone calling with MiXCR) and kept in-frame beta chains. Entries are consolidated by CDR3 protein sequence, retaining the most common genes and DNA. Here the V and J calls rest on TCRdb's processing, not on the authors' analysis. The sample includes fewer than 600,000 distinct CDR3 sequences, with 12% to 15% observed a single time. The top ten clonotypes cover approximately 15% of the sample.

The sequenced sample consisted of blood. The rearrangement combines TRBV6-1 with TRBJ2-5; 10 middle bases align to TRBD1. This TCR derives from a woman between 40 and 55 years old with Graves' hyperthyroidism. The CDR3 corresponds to CASSYDVFTDRGRETQYF. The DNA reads TGTGCCAGCAGTTACGACGTCTTCACGGACAGGGGGAGAGAGACCCAGTACTTC.